The entry that follows covers one T cell receptor (beta chain) sequence. Authors' data handling: Amplification from reference gene primers served as the basis for estimated nucleated cell counts. The data were produced by immunoSEQ multiplex PCR, yet TCRdb's version contains in-frame clones alone and is incomplete. The V and J calls and clone size were taken over from that table, and D and trimming were inferred from the DNA. This table has approximately 340,000 clones, 83% appearing once. The sample belongs to a study of blood T cell repertoires in COVID-19. This CDR3 is built from 15 residues. Trimming cost V 3 bases and J 2 bases; bases outside gene matches: 6. The germline V gene encodes CDR1 SGHTA and CDR2 FQGNSA.

The sequenced sample consisted of peripheral blood. The source is a man aged 25 to 40 with active or convalescent COVID-19. The chain links TRBV7-2 to TRBJ2-7; 8 bases are a match to TRBD2. CDR3 residues: CASSFGLALAYEQYF. The CDR3 DNA follows: TGTGCCAGCAGCTTCGGACTAGCTCTAGCCTACGAGCAGTACTTC.